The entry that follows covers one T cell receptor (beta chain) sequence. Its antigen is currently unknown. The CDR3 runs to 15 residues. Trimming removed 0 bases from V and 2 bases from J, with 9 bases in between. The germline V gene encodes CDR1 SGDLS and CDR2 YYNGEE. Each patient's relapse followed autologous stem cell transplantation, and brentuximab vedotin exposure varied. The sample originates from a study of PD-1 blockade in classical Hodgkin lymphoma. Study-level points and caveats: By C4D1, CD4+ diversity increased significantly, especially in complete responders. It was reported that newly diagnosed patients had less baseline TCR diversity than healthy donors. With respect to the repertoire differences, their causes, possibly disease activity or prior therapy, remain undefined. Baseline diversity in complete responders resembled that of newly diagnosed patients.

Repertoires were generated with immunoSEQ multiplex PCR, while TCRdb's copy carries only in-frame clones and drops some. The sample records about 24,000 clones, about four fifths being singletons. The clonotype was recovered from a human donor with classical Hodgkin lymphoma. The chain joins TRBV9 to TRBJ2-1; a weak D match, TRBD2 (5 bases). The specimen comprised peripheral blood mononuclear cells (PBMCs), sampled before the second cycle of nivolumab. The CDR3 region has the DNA TGTGCCAGCAGCGTAGACGTCGGGACCTACAATGAGCAGTTCTTC. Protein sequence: CASSVDVGTYNEQFF.